The clone carrying this T cell receptor beta chain was detected only once. Study processing details: Amplifying reference gene primers gave estimates of nucleated cell counts. The data were produced by immunoSEQ multiplex PCR, yet TCRdb's version contains in-frame clones alone and is incomplete. Clone size and the V and J calls come from that table; the DNA yielded D and trimming. The table includes some 70,000 clones, 75% to 80% detected once. These data belong to a study of blood T cell repertoires in COVID-19. Study-wide context: Samples representing acute and convalescent COVID-19 were sourced from the United States, Italy and Spain. PBMCs, B-cell-depleted T cells, or T cells provided the cDNA or gDNA that made up the material.

Trimming left V 3 bases short and J 0 bases short, with 12 bases between. The CDR3 is 15 residues long. The germline V gene has CDR1 MNHEY and CDR2 SMNVEV (reference sequence). The source of this sequence is a woman aged 60-70 years with acute or convalescent COVID-19. The rearrangement joins TRBV27 to TRBJ2-7; D call uncertain. Sequencing used peripheral blood. In DNA form, the CDR3 reads TGTGCCAGCAGTTTGGGCCCACCTATCTCCTACGAGCAGTACTTC. This sequence encodes CASSLGPPISYEQYF.